A selection of T cell receptor beta chains follows, all from one sample in a study of cytomegalovirus exposure and HLA in healthy donors. Only in-frame clones appear in the TCRdb table, and some are missing; sequencing was by immunoSEQ multiplex PCR. The sample includes tens of thousands of clones, around three quarters of them seen just once. Material: PBMCs. These receptors came from a man aged 40-55 years in good health and CMV-seronegative. Each CDR3 is given with its conserved first and last residue. Fields, in order: clone size, V gene, CDR3 length, CDR3 protein. Clone size is given for some rows only: seen once, a few or many times, or a class if the clone is expanded.

>NA|TRBV14|19
CASSQDFSTSGSGSYEQYF
>NA|TRBV5-1|15
CASSRPGTTDNEQFF
>few|TRBV5-8|14
CASSERGHTDTIYF
>NA|TRBV15|15
CATSSGPRAVGEQYF
>NA|TRBV19|17
CASSIPTHRGLNQPQHF
>NA|TRBV11-2|16
CASSFPGTGATGELFF
>once|TRBV7-2|15
CASSRGGDSNQPQHF
>once|TRBV19|14
CASSTTGAQETQYF
>few|TRBV14|19
CASSQALPGQGFPNEKLFF
>NA|TRBV4-3|20
CASSQDGTGRLLTGANVLTF
>once|TRBV19|14
CASSIVEGFGEAFF
>NA|TRBV7-2|12
CASSRGGETQYF
>NA|TRBV30|14
CAWNFDSNTGELFF
>few|TRBV2|14
CASSASGRDNTQYF
>few|TRBV9|15
CASSPGLGQLYEQYF
>NA|TRBV28|14
CASRRDRVNTEAFF
>NA|TRBV7-9|16
CASSLGFVRGTAEAFF
>NA|TRBV9|17
CASSPRLAGDFYNEQFF
>NA|TRBV2|14
CASSVDRGSEKLFF
>NA|TRBV4-1|17
CASSQGPSRDLYNEQFF
>NA|TRBV19|15
CASTSDRKGDQPQHF
>NA|TRBV7-6|18
CASSPTPRTGGNRGELFF
>NA|TRBV4-2|15
CASRTRTGLSYEQYF
>NA|TRBV7-9|14
CASSLARTDYGYTF
>NA|TRBV18|14
CASSPDLYQETQYF
>once|TRBV6-5|16
CASSYSLVGRINEQYF
>NA|TRBV11-2|16
CASSLDVAGGLDTQYF
>NA|TRBV5-5|16
CASSYGVPQGNQPQHF
>NA|TRBV27|15
CASSPGGAGVREQYF
>NA|TRBV20-1|11
CSARQNYEQYF
>NA|TRBV9|15
CASSLAGWGYNEQFF
>once|TRBV28|14
CASSYTGTGETQYF
>NA|TRBV19|16
CASSIVQAAPPDTQYF
>NA|TRBV4-3|15
CASSQEGTSRDEQFF
>NA|TRBV5-4|15
CASSRGLAGVYEQYF
>NA|TRBV6-6|13
CAIRTSGTYEQYF
>NA|TRBV13|14
CASSSRMSGYEQYF
>NA|TRBV6-1|12
CASVNLGYGYTF
>NA|TRBV7-9|12
CATADSYNEQFF
>NA|TRBV5-1|13
CASSLETSGRPVF
>NA|TRBV5-4|14
CASSDGQTGQPQHF
>NA|TRBV9|16
CASSVDPGVSGNTIYF
>NA|TRBV27|15
CASSLTASGGYEQYF
>NA|TRBV14|16
CASSPLTGGAINEQFF
>NA|TRBV19|16
CASSPRDRGAPHIQYF
>NA|TRBV4-2|16
CASSQEAGVGQETQYF
>NA|TRBV5-6|16
CASSRRTSGRVYEQYF
>NA|TRBV6-1|15
CASSEGGTSTDTQYF